These 27 T cell receptor beta chains were sequenced from one sample in a study of neurological immune-mediated disorders. TCRdb reprocessed the 5' RACE reads via MiXCR and lists one record per CDR3 protein. The data hold around 69,000 distinct CDR3 sequences, with 4.5% observed a single time. The sequencing input was PBMCs. The origin of the receptors is a man aged 30-40 years with multiple sclerosis.

This clonotype was seen at least ten times. The CDR3 reads CASSFGQGSEQYV. Written as DNA, the CDR3 is TGTGCCAGCAGCTTTGGACAGGGGTCCGAGCAGTACGTC. The chain is built from TRBV11-2 and TRBJ2-7; TRBD1 aligns across 9 bases. In germline, CDR1 is SGHAT, CDR2 FQNNGV. V lost 3 bases and J lost 6; bases outside the gene matches: 3. The CDR3 is 13 amino acids.

The chain links TRBV20-1 to TRBJ1-1; D remains unclear. Germline CDR1 and CDR2: DFQATT and SNEGSKA (reference sequence). The CDR3 is 14 residues long. Trimming left V 1 base short and J 1 base short, with 10 bases between. This CDR3 is CSARAGGANTEAFF. The CDR3, as DNA: TGCAGTGCTAGAGCGGGCGGAGCGAACACTGAAGCTTTCTTT.

On this clonotype itself: An end of the junction differs from the germline gene, which may be a read error. This sequence joins TRBV10-2 and TRBJ1-5; 9 bases align to TRBD1. This CDR3 has 16 residues. Germline V lookup: CDR1 WSHSY, CDR2 SAAADI. CDR3 loop: CASSAGGQGKNQPQNF. Here the CDR3 DNA reads TGCGCCAGCAGTGCGGGGGGACAGGGCAAAAATCAGCCCCAGAATTTT.

This clonotype was seen ten or more times. This chain joins TRBV20-1 and TRBJ2-4, with 7 bases aligning to TRBD1. This CDR3 contains 15 residues. Germline trimming cut 1 base from V and 0 bases from J; bases unmatched to any gene: 3. CDR1 DFQATT and CDR2 SNEGSKA come from the germline V gene (reference sequence). The CDR3 spells CSARGTGVAKNIQYF. CDR3 nucleotide sequence: TGCAGTGCTAGAGGGACAGGTGTAGCCAAAAACATTCAGTACTTC.

This clonotype was observed at least ten times. The V gene is TRBV20-1, the J gene TRBJ1-6; D call uncertain. V shed 3 bases and J shed 10 bases, with 4 bases lying between them. Germline lookup yields CDR1 DFQATT and CDR2 SNEGSKA (reference sequence). There are 10 residues in the CDR3. The CDR3 region has the DNA TGCAGTGCTAGTCAATCACCCCTCCACTTT. Translated: CSASQSPLHF.

With regard to this clonotype: This may be a read error, as it is one base from a much larger clone. V and J are TRBV29-1 and TRBJ2-7; possible D gene TRBD1, 5 bases. V gave up 4 bases and J gave up 6 bases, with 16 bases separating them. This CDR3 is built from 13 residues. Looked up from germline, CDR1 is SQVTM and CDR2 is ANQGSEA. The CDR3 loop is CSVARPITGEQYF. The CDR3 nucleotides read TGCAGCGTTGCCAGACCTATCACAGGCGAGCAGTACTTC.

Details on this clonotype: One junction end does not reproduce the germline sequence, and a read error may be involved. This chain connects TRBV4-1 to TRBJ1-5; D ambiguous. Germline V gene data show CDR1 as MGHRA and CDR2 as YSYEKL. The CDR3 contains 15 residues. CDR3 residues: CASSQDVDGNQPQNF. The CDR3 coding sequence is TGCGCCAGCAGCCAAGATGTGGACGGAAATCAGCCCCAGAATTTT.

Ten or more counts support this clonotype. The chain couples TRBV5-5 to TRBJ1-2, with 7 bases aligning to TRBD1. Per the germline V gene, CDR1 is SGHKS and CDR2 is YYEKEE (reference sequence). This CDR3 comprises 13 residues. The V and J ends lost 1 base and 4 bases, in that order; junction bases with no gene match: 1. CDR3: CASSLPGGYGYTF. The DNA for the CDR3 is TGTGCCAGCAGCTTGCCAGGGGGCTATGGCTACACCTTC.

This clonotype was observed a handful of times. This chain uses TRBV5-8 with TRBJ2-1; 7 nucleotides line up with TRBD1. Germline trimming cut 4 bases from V and 7 bases from J; bases unmatched to any gene: 11. The germline gives CDR1 SGHTS, CDR2 YDEGEE. The CDR3 covers 15 residues. The CDR3 DNA sequence: TGTGCCAGCAGCCGGGGACAGACGAAGGTAAATGAGCAGTTCTTC. The encoded protein is CASSRGQTKVNEQFF.

This clonotype was counted at least ten times. The rearrangement links TRBV9 to TRBJ1-4, with D unresolved. The V end was cut by 4 bases, the J end by 8 bases, with 21 bases between. The CDR3 is 16 amino acids. Germline V lookup: CDR1 SGDLS, CDR2 YYNGEE. The CDR3 DNA sequence: TGTGCCAGCAGCACCGGCGGATCCCATGTTGGGGAAAAACTGTTTTTT. Its protein is CASSTGGSHVGEKLFF.

This clonotype was observed many times. J is TRBJ2-1 and V is TRBV10-3, with 9 nucleotides matching TRBD1. The V and J ends lost 6 bases and 4 bases, in that order; junction bases with no gene match: 4. The CDR3 runs to 14 residues. Germline lookup yields CDR1 ENHRY and CDR2 SYGVKD. CDR3 protein: CAIRPGQGYNEQFF. The CDR3 coding sequence is TGTGCCATCAGGCCGGGACAGGGATACAATGAGCAGTTCTTC.

This clonotype has a count of ten or more. This chain connects TRBV5-6 to TRBJ1-1; D is perhaps TRBD1 (5 bases). Germline CDR1 and CDR2: SGHDT and YYEEEE. V lost 4 bases, J lost 7 bases, and 17 bases lay in between. The CDR3 contains 14 residues. The CDR3: CASSRLDSGYEAFF. The CDR3 nucleotides read TGTGCCAGCAGCCGACTTGACAGTGGATATGAAGCTTTCTTT.

This clonotype has a handful of counts. V gene TRBV12-3 or TRBV12-4 combines with J gene TRBJ1-1, with 10 bases fitting TRBD1. V shed 5 bases, J shed 3 bases, and the junction held 6 bases outside the gene matches. The CDR3 runs 15 residues. In nucleotides, the CDR3 is TGTGCCAGCAGTCCTTGGACAGGGGGGGACACTGAAGCTTTCTTT. It is translated as CASSPWTGGDTEAFF.

At least ten counts were recorded for this clonotype. This chain uses TRBV7-9 with TRBJ1-1; TRBD1 matches 8 bases. J was trimmed by 8 bases and V by 5 bases; bases with no gene match: 16. From germline, CDR1 is SEHNR and CDR2 FQNEAQ (reference sequence). The CDR3 sequence is 16 residues long. The CDR3 DNA reads TGTGCCAGCAGCCCCTACGCCGTCACAGGGGGGGGAGAAGCTTTCTTT. Its protein is CASSPYAVTGGGEAFF.

The sample holds many counts of this clonotype. At one boundary the junction diverges from the germline segment, which might be a read error. The CDR3 sequence: CASSLGRGLRMNEQFF. The CDR3 DNA reads TGCGCCAGCAGTTTGGGAAGAGGGTTGCGGATGAATGAGCAGTTCTTC. The J gene is TRBJ2-1, the V gene TRBV5-1; tentative D call: TRBD2 (5 bases). This CDR3 contains 16 residues. The germline gives CDR1 SGHRS, CDR2 YFSETQ.

This clonotype was counted many times. This sequence joins TRBV4-1 and TRBJ1-1, with 7 bases lining up with TRBD1. Per germline, CDR1 MGHRA and CDR2 YSYEKL. The CDR3 covers 15 residues. V lost 1 base, J lost 3 bases, and 5 bases stayed unmatched. The CDR3, as DNA: TGCGCCAGCAGCCAAGTGGGCAGGGGGGACACTGAAGCTTTCTTT. Translation gives CASSQVGRGDTEAFF.

At least ten counts were recorded for this clonotype. The chain links TRBV5-1 to TRBJ2-3, with D maybe TRBD2 (5 bases). The CDR3 totals 13 residues. CDR1 is SGHRS, CDR2 YFSETQ, per germline. The germline V and J ends were trimmed by 3 bases and 6 bases, with 11 bases remaining between them. CDR3: CASSSDWPDTQYF. The DNA of the CDR3 is TGCGCCAGCAGCTCGGACTGGCCGGATACGCAGTATTTT.

This clonotype showed up many times. The chain links TRBV5-1 to TRBJ1-1; tentative D call: TRBD1 (5 bases). The ends were cut back, 5 bases at V and 0 bases at J, with 11 bases in the middle. Germline V gene data show CDR1 as SGHRS and CDR2 as YFSETQ. The CDR3 contains 14 residues. CDR3 in DNA: TGCGCCAGCAGGCCGTTGGGGCTGAACACTGAAGCTTTCTTT. Translating it yields CASRPLGLNTEAFF.

This clonotype was recorded many times. This chain connects TRBV11-1 to TRBJ2-2; the D gene could be TRBD1 or TRBD2 (5 bases each). CDR3 length: 13 residues. Trimming removed 1 base at V and 6 bases at J, with 6 bases between. In germline, CDR1 is SGHAT, CDR2 FQDESV (reference sequence). CDR3 DNA sequence: TGTGCCAGCAGCTTAGGAGGGGCCGGGGAGCTGTTTTTT. Encoded protein: CASSLGGAGELFF.

This clonotype showed up many times. The chain employs TRBV10-3 and TRBJ1-1; TRBD1 aligns across 9 bases. From germline, CDR1 is ENHRY and CDR2 SYGVKD. The CDR3 consists of 14 residues. The ends lost 4 bases at V and 4 bases at J; junction bases unmatched: 4. The CDR3 here is CAISATGGSTEAFF. The CDR3 DNA reads TGTGCCATCAGTGCGACAGGGGGATCCACTGAAGCTTTCTTT.

In this sample, this clonotype turned up many times. The J gene is TRBJ1-2, the V gene TRBV4-1; tentatively, D is TRBD1 (5 bases). This CDR3 contains 14 residues. Germline assignment: CDR1 MGHRA and CDR2 YSYEKL. The V end lost 2 bases, the J end lost 2 bases, and 9 bases lay between the germline ends. The CDR3 nucleotides are TGCGCCAGCAGCCAATATGAGGGGAACTATGGCTACACCTTC. This encodes CASSQYEGNYGYTF.

Note on this clonotype: One end of the junction varies from germline; a read error may be responsible. The V and J genes are TRBV6-5 and TRBJ1-5; D uncertain. Germline V gene data show CDR1 as MNHEY and CDR2 as SVGAGI. The CDR3 extends over 12 amino acids. The CDR3 nucleotides read TGTGCCAGTGGAGGGCCCCGTCAGCCCCAGAATTTT. It specifies CASGGPRQPQNF.

This clonotype was seen at least ten times. The V gene is TRBV5-1, the J gene TRBJ1-2, with no clear D. Trimming shortened V by 2 bases and J by 8 bases, and 16 bases separated the two germline ends. Germline CDR1 reads SGHRS; CDR2 reads YFSETQ. The length of the CDR3 is 14 residues. CDR3 bases: TGCGCCAGCAGCTTAAGCGACACCCGGGGAGGCTACACCTTC. Its translation: CASSLSDTRGGYTF.

This clonotype was detected a few times. V usage is TRBV30 and J usage is TRBJ2-5; D gene uncertain. V shed 3 bases and J shed 5 bases, with 7 bases lying between them. The CDR3 loop spans 11 amino acids. Germline V gives CDR1 GTSNPN, CDR2 SVGIG (reference sequence). The CDR3 DNA reads TGTGCCTGGAGCCAGGCGGAGACCCAGTACTTC. Encoded protein: CAWSQAETQYF.

In this sample, this clonotype turned up many times. V is TRBV6-5 and J is TRBJ2-5; D is perhaps TRBD1 (6 bases). Between the trimmed V and J ends, which lost 8 bases and 9 bases, there was a span of 13 bases. Germline CDR1 and CDR2: MNHEY and SVGAGI. This CDR3 contains 11 residues. The CDR3 sequence is CASGGHHPQYF. DNA for the CDR3: TGTGCCAGCGGGGGACACCATCCCCAGTACTTC.

The sample holds many counts of this clonotype. The CDR3 region is CASSKEGTGDTTGELFF. Written as DNA, the CDR3 is TGTGCCAGCAGCAAAGAGGGGACAGGGGACACCACCGGGGAGCTGTTTTTT. The genes are TRBV21-1 and TRBJ2-2; TRBD1 was called by the table and not checked on the DNA. TRBV21-1 is listed as a pseudogene. The CDR3 has 17 amino acids.

This clonotype showed up many times. The chain carries TRBV29-1 and TRBJ2-5; 8 bases are shared with TRBD2. Per the germline V gene, CDR1 is SQVTM and CDR2 is ANQGSEA. V lost 7 bases and J lost 2; bases outside the gene matches: 3. This CDR3 region has 12 residues. The CDR3 nucleotides read TGCAGCGCGGGGGGGTATCAAGAGACCCAGTACTTC. This gives the protein CSAGGYQETQYF.